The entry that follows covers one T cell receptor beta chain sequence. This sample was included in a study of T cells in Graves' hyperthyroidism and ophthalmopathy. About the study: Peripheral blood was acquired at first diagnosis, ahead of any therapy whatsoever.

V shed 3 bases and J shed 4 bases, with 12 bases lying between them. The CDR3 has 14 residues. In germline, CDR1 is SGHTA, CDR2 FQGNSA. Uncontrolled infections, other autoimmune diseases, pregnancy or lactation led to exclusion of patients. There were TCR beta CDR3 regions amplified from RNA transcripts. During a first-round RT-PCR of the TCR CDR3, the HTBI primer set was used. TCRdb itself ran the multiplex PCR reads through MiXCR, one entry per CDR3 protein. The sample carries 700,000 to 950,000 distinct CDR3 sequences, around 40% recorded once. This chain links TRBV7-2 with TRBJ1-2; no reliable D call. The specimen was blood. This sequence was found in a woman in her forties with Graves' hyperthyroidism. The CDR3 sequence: CASSLGTETYGYTF. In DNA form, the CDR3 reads TGTGCCAGCAGCTTGGGCACCGAGACCTATGGCTACACCTTC.